This passage covers 14 T cell receptor beta chains from one sample sequenced in a study of T cell repertoires in cytomegalovirus infection. TCRdb itself ran the reads through MiXCR, one entry per CDR3 protein. This sample carries hundreds of thousands of distinct CDR3 sequences, about 31% of them seen once, and the ten largest clones take roughly 12%. These receptors' antigens are unknown. The source was cultured CD8+ T cells from PBMCs, collected from culture after CMV antigen stimulation. All receptors derive from a human donor in good health (CMV status not recorded). Some clones in this sample may be carry-over from other donors' samples.

Comment on this clonotype: Germline is not matched at one junction end, which may reflect a read error. This chain uses TRBV7-3 with TRBJ2-6; D is uncertain. Germline V CDR1 and CDR2: SGHTA, FQGTGA. This CDR3 contains 13 residues. The CDR3 protein is CASGPSGTNVLTF. The CDR3 region has the DNA TGTGCCAGCGGCCCCTCTGGGACCAACGTCCTGACTTTC. The whole variable domain, filled in from reference TRBV7-3 and TRBJ2-6, reads GAGVSQTPSNKVTEKGKYVELRCDPISGHTALYWYRQSLGQGPEFLIYFQGTGAADDSGLPNDRFFAVRPEGSVSTLKIQRTERGDSAVYLCASGPSGTNVLTFGAGSRLTVL.

This clonotype was counted between two and nine times. The CDR3 coding sequence is TGTGCCAGCAGCACTAGGGACAATTGGACATACAATGAGCAGTTCTTC. It encodes CASSTRDNWTYNEQFF. The chain joins TRBV7-6 to TRBJ2-1; tentative D call: TRBD1 (6 bases). Germline CDR1 SGHVS, CDR2 FNYEAQ. The length of the CDR3 is 16 residues. V was trimmed by 5 bases and J by 4 bases, leaving 18 bases between them.

V gene TRBV6-1 combines with J gene TRBJ1-6, with D perhaps matching TRBD1 (5 bases). Trimming pared 8 bases from V and 9 bases from J, leaving 17 bases between. The CDR3 sequence is 14 residues long. From germline, CDR1 is MNHNS and CDR2 SASEGT. The CDR3 bases are TGTGCCAGCGCTTACCAGGGAAATGGTTCACCCCTCCACTTT. Amino acid sequence: CASAYQGNGSPLHF.

The rearrangement uses TRBV29-1 and TRBJ2-2; D may match TRBD1 or TRBD2 (5 bases each). This CDR3 has 14 amino acids. Trimming removed 4 bases at V and 6 bases at J, with 15 bases between. Per germline, CDR1 SQVTM and CDR2 ANQGSEA. CDR3 in DNA: TGCAGCGTTGGAGGACACGGGGAAGCCGGGGAGCTGTTTTTT. It translates to CSVGGHGEAGELFF.

This chain uses TRBV16 with TRBJ1-5, with D perhaps TRBD1 (5 bases). Germline CDR1 and CDR2: KGHSY and FQNENV. This CDR3 region has 15 residues. Trimming shortened V by 0 bases and J by 7 bases, and 13 bases separated the two germline ends. CDR3: CASSQSGTSRQPQHF. CDR3 DNA: TGTGCCAGCAGCCAATCGGGGACCAGCAGGCAGCCCCAGCATTTT.

The genes are TRBV10-3 and TRBJ1-5; 10 bases match TRBD1. Trimming cost V 3 bases and J 7 bases; bases outside gene matches: 3. From germline, CDR1 is ENHRY and CDR2 SYGVKD. This CDR3 has 14 amino acids. The CDR3 reads CAISERTGGQPQHF. The DNA of the CDR3 is TGTGCCATCAGTGAAAGGACAGGGGGACAGCCCCAGCATTTT.

V and J are TRBV6-2 or TRBV6-3 and TRBJ1-5, with TRBD1 matching over 7 bases. The CDR3 is 15 residues long. Germline V gives CDR1 MNHEY, CDR2 SVGEGT. The J segment lost 4 bases and the V segment lost 10 bases, leaving 13 bases of the junction unmatched. This chain's CDR3 is CATDGTGTDNQPQHF. CDR3 sequence (DNA): TGTGCCACCGACGGCACCGGGACAGATAATCAGCCCCAGCATTTT.

The gene calls are TRBV6-6 and TRBJ2-1; TRBD1 aligns across 10 bases. This CDR3 is built from 15 residues. Germline V gene sequence: CDR1 MNHNY, CDR2 SVGAGI (reference sequence). Trimming at V came to 7 bases and at J to 7 bases, leaving 10 bases not matched to a gene. CDR3 nucleotide sequence: TGTGCCAGCATAGATTGGGGACAGGGGATTAATGAGCAGTTCTTC. It translates to CASIDWGQGINEQFF.

This chain links TRBV6-5 with TRBJ1-1; D may be TRBD1 (6 bases). Per the germline V gene, CDR1 is MNHEY and CDR2 is SVGAGI. V lost 5 bases and J 4 bases, leaving 14 bases between the germline ends. This CDR3 spans 14 amino acids. The DNA for the CDR3 is TGTGCCAGCAGTCCGAGGGGGGACCCCACTGAAGCTTTCTTT. Its translation is CASSPRGDPTEAFF.

The V gene is TRBV28, the J gene TRBJ2-7; the match to TRBD2 covers 12 bases. Trimming cost V 4 bases and J 2 bases; bases outside gene matches: 6. CDR3 length: 16 amino acids. Per germline, CDR1 MDHEN and CDR2 SYDVKM. CDR3 coding DNA: TGTGCCAGCAGTTCCCCCCTAGCGGGGGGGCCCTACGAGCAGTACGTC. It translates to CASSSPLAGGPYEQYV.

For this clonotype: The junction differs from germline at one of its ends, possibly a read error. V gene TRBV27 combines with J gene TRBJ1-6, with D uncertain. This CDR3 comprises 14 residues. Germline V gene data show CDR1 as MNHEY and CDR2 as SMNVEV (reference sequence). The CDR3 loop reads CASSLVRTNSPPHF. Written as DNA, the CDR3 is TGTGCCAGCAGTTTAGTTCGTACGAATTCACCCCCCCACTTT.

In its sample, this clonotype was seen many times. The V call is TRBV7-9, the J call TRBJ1-2, with TRBD1 as a possible D gene (6 bases). V was clipped by 4 bases and J by 1 base, with 19 bases between them. The CDR3 runs 17 residues. Germline V CDR1 and CDR2: SEHNR, FQNEAQ (reference sequence). CDR3 residues: CASSSDSGTPYNYGYTF. In nucleotides, the CDR3 is TGTGCCAGCAGCTCGGACTCCGGGACACCTTATAACTATGGCTACACCTTC. The full variable domain, completed using reference TRBV7-9 and TRBJ1-2, is DTGVSQNPRHKITKRGQNVTFRCDPISEHNRLYWYRQTLGQGPEFLTYFQNEAQLEKSRLLSDRFSAERPKGSFSTLEIQRTEQGDSAMYLCASSSDSGTPYNYGYTFGSGTRLTVV.

As regards this clonotype: Since a far larger clone is one base different, this is likely a read error. The genes are TRBV12-3 or TRBV12-4 and TRBJ2-5; 7 nucleotides line up with TRBD2. This CDR3 region has 13 residues. In DNA form, the CDR3 reads TGTACCAGCAGTTTGGGGGGGGAAGAGACCCAGTACTTC. It is translated as CTSSLGGEETQYF.

This clonotype was detected ten times or more. The junction departs from the called germline gene at one end, perhaps through a read error. CDR3 amino acids: CASSRGRQELFF. Written as DNA, the CDR3 is TGTGCCAGTAGTAGGGGTAGGCAAGAGCTGTTCTTC. The rearrangement links TRBV19 to TRBJ2-1, with D unclear. In germline, CDR1 is LNHDA, CDR2 SQIVND (reference sequence). There are 12 residues in the CDR3.